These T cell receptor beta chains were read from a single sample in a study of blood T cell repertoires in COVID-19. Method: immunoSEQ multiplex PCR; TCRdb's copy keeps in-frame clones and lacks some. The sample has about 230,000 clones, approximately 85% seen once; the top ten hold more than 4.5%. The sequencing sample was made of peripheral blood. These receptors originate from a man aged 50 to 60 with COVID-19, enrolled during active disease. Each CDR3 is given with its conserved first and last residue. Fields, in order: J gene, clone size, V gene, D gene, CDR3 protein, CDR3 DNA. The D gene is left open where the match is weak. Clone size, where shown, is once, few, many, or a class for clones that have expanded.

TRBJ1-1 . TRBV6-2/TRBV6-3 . CASSYSFPEAFF TGTGCCAGCAGTTATAGTTTCCCTGAAGCTTTCTTT
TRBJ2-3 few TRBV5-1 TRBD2 CASSSTSGGALDTQYF TGCGCCAGCAGCTCTACTAGCGGGGGGGCTTTGGATACGCAGTATTTT
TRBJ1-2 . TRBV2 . CASSVEVRAPFGYTF TGTGCCAGCAGTGTAGAGGTCAGGGCGCCTTTTGGCTACACCTTC
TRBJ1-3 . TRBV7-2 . CASSPGGIFSGNTIYF TGTGCCAGCAGCCCGGGGGGGATCTTCTCTGGAAACACCATATATTTT
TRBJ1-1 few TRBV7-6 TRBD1 CASSPGTGGVGTEAFF TGTGCCAGCAGCCCGGGGACAGGGGGCGTCGGGACTGAAGCTTTCTTT
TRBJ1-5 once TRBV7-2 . CASSAGSYIGGQPQHF TGTGCCAGCAGCGCCGGATCCTATATCGGGGGTCAGCCCCAGCATTTT
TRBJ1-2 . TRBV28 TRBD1 CATRGTGVNYGYTF TGTGCCACTCGAGGGACAGGGGTTAACTATGGCTACACCTTC
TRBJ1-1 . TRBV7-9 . CASSLAEASTEAFF TGTGCCAGCAGCTTAGCAGAGGCGAGCACTGAAGCTTTCTTT
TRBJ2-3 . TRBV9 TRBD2 CASSPTSGYTDTQYF TGTGCCAGCAGCCCGACTAGCGGGTACACAGATACGCAGTATTTT
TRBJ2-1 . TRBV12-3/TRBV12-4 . CASSLRGNEQFF TGTGCCAGCAGTCTTCGGGGGAATGAGCAGTTCTTC
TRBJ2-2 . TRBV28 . CASSYPNRAAGELFF TGTGCCAGCAGCTACCCAAACAGGGCAGCCGGGGAGCTGTTTTTT
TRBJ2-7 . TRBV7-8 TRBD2 CASSLGGISYEQYF TGTGCCAGCAGCTTGGGAGGGATCTCCTACGAGCAGTACTTC
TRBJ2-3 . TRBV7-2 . CASSYQGWDTDTQYF TGTGCCAGCAGCTACCAGGGATGGGACACAGATACGCAGTATTTT
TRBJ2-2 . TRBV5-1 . CASSLALKGRPGELFF TGCGCCAGCAGCTTGGCCCTGAAGGGGAGGCCCGGGGAGCTGTTTTTT
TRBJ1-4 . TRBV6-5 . CASKERQFNEKLFF TGTGCCAGCAAGGAACGACAGTTTAATGAAAAACTGTTTTTT
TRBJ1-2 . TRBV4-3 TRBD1 CASSQERQGENYGYTF TGCGCCAGCAGCCAAGAGCGTCAGGGGGAAAACTATGGCTACACCTTC
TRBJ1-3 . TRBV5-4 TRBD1 CASSLAGTGGNTIYF TGTGCCAGCAGCTTGGCGGGGACAGGGGGAAACACCATATATTTT
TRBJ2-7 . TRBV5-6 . CASSLSSYEQYF TGTGCCAGCAGCCTTAGCTCCTACGAGCAGTACTTC
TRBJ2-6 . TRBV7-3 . CASSSHREPPLSGANVLTF TGTGCCAGCAGCTCCCACAGGGAACCCCCCCTCTCTGGGGCCAACGTCCTGACTTTC
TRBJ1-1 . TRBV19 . CASSGVVNTEAFF TGTGCCAGTTCGGGGGTGGTGAACACTGAAGCTTTCTTT
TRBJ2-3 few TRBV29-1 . CSVPQGDTQYF TGCAGCGTACCACAGGGAGATACGCAGTATTTT
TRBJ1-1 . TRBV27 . CASSLQANTEAFF TGTGCCAGCAGTTTACAGGCAAACACTGAAGCTTTCTTT
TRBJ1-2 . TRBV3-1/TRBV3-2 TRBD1 CASSPGTGGVYGYTF TGTGCCAGCAGCCCCGGGACAGGGGGCGTCTATGGCTACACCTTC
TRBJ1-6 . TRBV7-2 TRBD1 CASSFETGNNSPLHF TGTGCCAGCAGCTTCGAGACAGGGAATAATTCACCCCTCCACTTT
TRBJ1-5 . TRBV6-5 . CASSSHEGSQPQHF TGTGCCAGCAGTTCCCACGAGGGTTCGCAGCCCCAGCATTTT
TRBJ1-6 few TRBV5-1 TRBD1 CASSFDRVDSPLHF TGCGCCAGCAGCTTCGACAGGGTTGATTCACCCCTCCACTTT
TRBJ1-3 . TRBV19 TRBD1 CASSPDRSGNTIYF TGTGCCAGTAGTCCGGACAGGTCTGGAAACACCATATATTTT
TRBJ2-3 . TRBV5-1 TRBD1 CASSTGTGDFTDTQYF TGCGCCAGCAGCACGGGGACAGGGGACTTCACAGATACGCAGTATTTT
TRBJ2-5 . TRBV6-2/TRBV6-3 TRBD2 CASSYATSGGARETQYF TGTGCCAGCAGTTACGCGACTAGCGGGGGGGCCAGAGAGACCCAGTACTTC
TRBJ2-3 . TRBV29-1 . CSVERGASTDTQYF TGCAGCGTTGAACGGGGAGCTAGCACAGATACGCAGTATTTT
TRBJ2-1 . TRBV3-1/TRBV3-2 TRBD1 CASSRNRGHNEQFF TGTGCCAGCAGCCGTAACAGGGGCCACAATGAGCAGTTCTTC
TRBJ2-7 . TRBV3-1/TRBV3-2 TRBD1 CASSHRDRGHEQYF TGTGCCAGCAGCCATAGGGACAGGGGACACGAGCAGTACTTC
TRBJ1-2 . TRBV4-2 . CASSQDRGAAGYTF TGTGCCAGCAGCCAAGATCGAGGAGCGGCAGGCTACACCTTC